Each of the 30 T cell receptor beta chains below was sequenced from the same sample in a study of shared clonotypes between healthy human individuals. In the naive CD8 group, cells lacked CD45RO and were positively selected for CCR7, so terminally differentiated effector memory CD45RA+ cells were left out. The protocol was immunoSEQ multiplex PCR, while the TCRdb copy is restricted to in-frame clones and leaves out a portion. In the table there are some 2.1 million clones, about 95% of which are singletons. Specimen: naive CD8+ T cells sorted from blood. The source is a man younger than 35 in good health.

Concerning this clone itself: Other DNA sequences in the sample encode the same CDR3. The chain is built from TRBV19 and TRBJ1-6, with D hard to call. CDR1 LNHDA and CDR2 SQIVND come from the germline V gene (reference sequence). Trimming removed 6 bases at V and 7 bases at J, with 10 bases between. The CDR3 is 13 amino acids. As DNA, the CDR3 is TGTGCCAGTAGCCTAACAGAGAATTCACCCCTCCACTTT. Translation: CASSLTENSPLHF.

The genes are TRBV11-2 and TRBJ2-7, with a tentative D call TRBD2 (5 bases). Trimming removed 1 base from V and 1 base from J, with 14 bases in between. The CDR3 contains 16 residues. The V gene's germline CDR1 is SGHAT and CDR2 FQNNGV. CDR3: CASSLGPGIRSYEQYF. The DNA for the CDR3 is TGTGCCAGCAGCTTAGGTCCCGGGATTAGGTCCTACGAGCAGTACTTC.

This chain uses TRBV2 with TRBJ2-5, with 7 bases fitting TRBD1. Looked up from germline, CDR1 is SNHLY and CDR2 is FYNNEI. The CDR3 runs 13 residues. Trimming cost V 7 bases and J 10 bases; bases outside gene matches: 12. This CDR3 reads CASTGTAQIIQYF. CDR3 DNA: TGTGCCAGCACAGGGACAGCACAAATAATCCAGTACTTC.

CDR3 nucleotide sequence: TGTGCCAGCAGTTACCGGGACAGGCCCTACGAGCAGTACTTC. Translated: CASSYRDRPYEQYF. The chain carries TRBV27 and TRBJ2-7; 8 nucleotides match TRBD1. Germline CDR1 MNHEY, CDR2 SMNVEV (reference sequence). Trimming took 4 bases from V and 2 from J; bases not matched to a gene: 4. The CDR3 consists of 14 residues.

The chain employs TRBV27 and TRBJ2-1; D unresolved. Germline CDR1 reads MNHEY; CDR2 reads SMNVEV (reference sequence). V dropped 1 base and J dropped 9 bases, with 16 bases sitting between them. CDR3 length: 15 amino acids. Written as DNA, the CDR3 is TGTGCCAGCAGTTTATTGATGACCCATACGGCTGAGCAGTTCTTC. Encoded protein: CASSLLMTHTAEQFF.

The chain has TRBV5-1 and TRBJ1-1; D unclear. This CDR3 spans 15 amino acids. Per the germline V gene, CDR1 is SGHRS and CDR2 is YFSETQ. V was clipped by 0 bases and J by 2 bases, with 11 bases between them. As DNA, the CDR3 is TGCGCCAGCAGCTTGGAATGGAGGTTCAACACTGAAGCTTTCTTT. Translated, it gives CASSLEWRFNTEAFF.

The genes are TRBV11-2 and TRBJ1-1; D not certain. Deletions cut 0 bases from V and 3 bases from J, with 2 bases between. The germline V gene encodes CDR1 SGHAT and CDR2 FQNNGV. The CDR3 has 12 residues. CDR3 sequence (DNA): TGTGCCAGCAGCTTAGATCACACTGAAGCTTTCTTT. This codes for CASSLDHTEAFF.

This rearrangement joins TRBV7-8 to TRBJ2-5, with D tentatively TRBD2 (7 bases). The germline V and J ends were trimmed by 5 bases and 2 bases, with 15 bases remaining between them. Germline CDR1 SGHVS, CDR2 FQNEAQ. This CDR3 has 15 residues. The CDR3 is CASSPTGGWQETQYF. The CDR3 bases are TGTGCCAGCAGCCCGACGGGGGGCTGGCAAGAGACCCAGTACTTC.

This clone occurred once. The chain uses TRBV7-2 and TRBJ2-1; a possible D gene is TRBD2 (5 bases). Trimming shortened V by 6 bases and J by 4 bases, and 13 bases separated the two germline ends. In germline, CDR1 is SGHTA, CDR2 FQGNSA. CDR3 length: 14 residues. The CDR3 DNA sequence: TGTGCCAGCAGTTTCAGAGAGGGTTACAATGAGCAGTTCTTC. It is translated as CASSFREGYNEQFF. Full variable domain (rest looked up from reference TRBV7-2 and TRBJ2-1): GAGVSQSPSNKVTEKGKDVELRCDPISGHTALYWYRQSLGQGLEFLIYFQGNSAPDKSGLPSDRFSAERTGGSVSTLTIQRTQQEDSAVYLCASSFREGYNEQFFGPGTRLTVL.

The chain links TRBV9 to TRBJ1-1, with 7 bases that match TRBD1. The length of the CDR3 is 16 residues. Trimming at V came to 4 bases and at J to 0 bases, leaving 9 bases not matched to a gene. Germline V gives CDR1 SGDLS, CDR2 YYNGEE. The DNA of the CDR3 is TGTGCCAGCAGCCCCCGGGGGGACAGCATGAACACTGAAGCTTTCTTT. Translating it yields CASSPRGDSMNTEAFF.

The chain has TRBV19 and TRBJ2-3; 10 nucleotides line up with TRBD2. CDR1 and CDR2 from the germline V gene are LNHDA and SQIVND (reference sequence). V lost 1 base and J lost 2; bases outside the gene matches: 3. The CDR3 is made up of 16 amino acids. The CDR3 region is CASSIGSGGNTDTQYF. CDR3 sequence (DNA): TGTGCCAGTAGTATAGGTAGCGGGGGGAACACAGATACGCAGTATTTT.

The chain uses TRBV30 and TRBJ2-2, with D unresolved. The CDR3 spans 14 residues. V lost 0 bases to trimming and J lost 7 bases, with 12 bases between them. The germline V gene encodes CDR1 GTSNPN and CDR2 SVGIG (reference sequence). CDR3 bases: TGTGCCTGGAGTGTACGCCCGAGGATCGGGGAGCTGTTTTTT. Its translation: CAWSVRPRIGELFF.

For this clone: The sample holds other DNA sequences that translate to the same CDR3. CDR3 protein: CASSYSGSSYEQYF. CDR3 nucleotides: TGTGCCAGCAGTTACTCCGGGAGTTCCTACGAGCAGTACTTC. The chain has TRBV6-5 and TRBJ2-7; weak D call: TRBD2 (6 bases). Germline CDR1 MNHEY, CDR2 SVGAGI. The CDR3 has 14 residues. Deletions cut 0 bases from V and 1 base from J, with 7 bases between.

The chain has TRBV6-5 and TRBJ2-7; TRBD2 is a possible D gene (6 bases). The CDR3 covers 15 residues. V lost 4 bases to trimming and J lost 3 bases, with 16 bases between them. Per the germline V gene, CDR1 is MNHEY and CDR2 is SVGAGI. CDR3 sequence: CASSSLAEAYYEQYF. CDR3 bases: TGTGCCAGCAGTTCCTTAGCGGAGGCCTACTACGAGCAGTACTTC.

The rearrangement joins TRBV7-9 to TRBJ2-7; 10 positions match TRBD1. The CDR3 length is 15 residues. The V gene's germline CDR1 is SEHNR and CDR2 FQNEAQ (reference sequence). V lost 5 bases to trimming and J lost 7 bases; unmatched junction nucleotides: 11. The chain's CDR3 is CASSPGTGVSGEQYF. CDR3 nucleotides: TGTGCCAGCAGCCCCGGGACAGGGGTATCGGGGGAGCAGTACTTC.

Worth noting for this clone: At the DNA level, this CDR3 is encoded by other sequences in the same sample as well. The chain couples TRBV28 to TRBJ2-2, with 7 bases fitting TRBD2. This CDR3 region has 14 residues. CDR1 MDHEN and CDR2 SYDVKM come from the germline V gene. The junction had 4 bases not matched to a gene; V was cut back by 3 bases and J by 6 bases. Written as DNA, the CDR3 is TGTGCCAGCAGTTTGGGAGGGGAGGCCGGGGAGCTGTTTTTT. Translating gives CASSLGGEAGELFF.

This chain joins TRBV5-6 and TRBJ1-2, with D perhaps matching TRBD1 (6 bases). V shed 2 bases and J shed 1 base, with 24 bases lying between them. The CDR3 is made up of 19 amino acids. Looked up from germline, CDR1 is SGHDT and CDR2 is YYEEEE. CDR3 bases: TGTGCCAGCAGCTTTAAAGAGGCAGGGGTTATCATGGGTAACTATGGCTACACCTTC. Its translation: CASSFKEAGVIMGNYGYTF.

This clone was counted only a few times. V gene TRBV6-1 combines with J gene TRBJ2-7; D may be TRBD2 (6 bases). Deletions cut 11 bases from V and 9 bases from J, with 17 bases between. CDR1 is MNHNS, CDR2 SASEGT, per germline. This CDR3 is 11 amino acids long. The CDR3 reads CAGGGVGAQYF. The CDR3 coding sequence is TGTGCCGGCGGCGGGGTCGGAGCGCAGTACTTC.

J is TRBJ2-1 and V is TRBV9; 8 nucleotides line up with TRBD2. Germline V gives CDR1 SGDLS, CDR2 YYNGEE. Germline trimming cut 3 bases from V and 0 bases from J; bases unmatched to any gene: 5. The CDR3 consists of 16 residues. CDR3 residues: CASSGGGSVSYNEQFF. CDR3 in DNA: TGTGCCAGCAGCGGCGGGGGGAGTGTCTCCTACAATGAGCAGTTCTTC.

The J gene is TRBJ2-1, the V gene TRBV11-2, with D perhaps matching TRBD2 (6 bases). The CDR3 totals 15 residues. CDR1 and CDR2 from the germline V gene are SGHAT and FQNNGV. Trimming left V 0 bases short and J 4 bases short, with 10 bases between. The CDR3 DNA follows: TGTGCCAGCAGCTTAGAGCCTAGCGCGTACAATGAGCAGTTCTTC. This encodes CASSLEPSAYNEQFF.

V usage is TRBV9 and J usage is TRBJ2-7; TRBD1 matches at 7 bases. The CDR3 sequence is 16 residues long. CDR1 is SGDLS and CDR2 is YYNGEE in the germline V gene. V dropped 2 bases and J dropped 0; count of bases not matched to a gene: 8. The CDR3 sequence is CASSVSWDRSSYEQYF. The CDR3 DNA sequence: TGTGCCAGCAGCGTTAGCTGGGACAGAAGCTCCTACGAGCAGTACTTC. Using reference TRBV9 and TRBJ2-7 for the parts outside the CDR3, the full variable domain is DSGVTQTPKHLITATGQRVTLRCSPRSGDLSVYWYQQSLDQGLQFLIQYYNGEERAKGNILERFSAQQFPDLHSELNLSSLELGDSALYFCASSVSWDRSSYEQYFGPGTRLTVT.

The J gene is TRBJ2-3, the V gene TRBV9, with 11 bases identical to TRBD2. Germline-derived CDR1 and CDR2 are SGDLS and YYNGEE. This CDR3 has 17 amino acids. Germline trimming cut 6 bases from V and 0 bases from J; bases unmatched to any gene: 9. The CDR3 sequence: CASKTSGDTYSTDTQYF. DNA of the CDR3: TGTGCCAGCAAGACTAGCGGGGACACCTATAGCACAGATACGCAGTATTTT.

The CDR3 sequence: CASSLTGALANTGELFF. In DNA form, the CDR3 reads TGTGCCAGCAGTCTGACAGGGGCCCTAGCGAACACCGGGGAGCTGTTTTTT. This chain connects TRBV2 to TRBJ2-2, with TRBD1 matching 8 bases. The CDR3 extends over 17 amino acids. Germline CDR1 and CDR2: SNHLY and FYNNEI. The junction had 8 bases not matched to a gene; V was cut back by 5 bases and J by 0 bases.

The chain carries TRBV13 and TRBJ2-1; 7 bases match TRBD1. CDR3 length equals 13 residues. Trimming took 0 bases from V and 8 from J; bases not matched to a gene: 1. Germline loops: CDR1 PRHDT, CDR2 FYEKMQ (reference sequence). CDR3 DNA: TGTGCCAGCAGCTTAGGAGGGGGCCATGAGCAGTTCTTC. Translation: CASSLGGGHEQFF. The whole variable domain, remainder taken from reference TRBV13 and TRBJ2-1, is AAGVIQSPRHLIKEKRETATLKCYPIPRHDTVYWYQQGPGQDPQFLISFYEKMQSDKGSIPDRFSAQQFSDYHSELNMSSLELGDSALYFCASSLGGGHEQFFGPGTRLTVL.

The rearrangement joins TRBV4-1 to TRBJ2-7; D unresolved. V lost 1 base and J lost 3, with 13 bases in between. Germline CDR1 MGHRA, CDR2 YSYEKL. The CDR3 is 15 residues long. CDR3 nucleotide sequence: TGCGCCAGCAGCCAAGTATCGGACGCTGGCTACGAGCAGTACTTC. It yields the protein CASSQVSDAGYEQYF.

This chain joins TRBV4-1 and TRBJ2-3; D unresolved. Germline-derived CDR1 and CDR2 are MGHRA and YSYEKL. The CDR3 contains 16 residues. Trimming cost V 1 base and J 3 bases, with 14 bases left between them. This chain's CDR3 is CASSQVGNDETDTQYF. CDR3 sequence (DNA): TGCGCCAGCAGCCAAGTAGGGAACGATGAAACAGATACGCAGTATTTT.

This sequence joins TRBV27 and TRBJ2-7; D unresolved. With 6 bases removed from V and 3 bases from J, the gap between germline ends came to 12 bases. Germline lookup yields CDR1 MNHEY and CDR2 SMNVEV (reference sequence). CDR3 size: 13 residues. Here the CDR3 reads CASRDRNSYEQYF. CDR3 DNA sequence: TGTGCCAGCAGGGATAGGAACAGCTACGAGCAGTACTTC.

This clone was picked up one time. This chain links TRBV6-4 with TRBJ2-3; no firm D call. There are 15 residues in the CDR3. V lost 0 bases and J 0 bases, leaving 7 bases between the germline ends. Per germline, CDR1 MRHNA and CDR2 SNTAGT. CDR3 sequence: CASSDSADSTDTQYF. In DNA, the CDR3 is TGTGCCAGCAGTGACTCGGCGGATAGCACAGATACGCAGTATTTT.

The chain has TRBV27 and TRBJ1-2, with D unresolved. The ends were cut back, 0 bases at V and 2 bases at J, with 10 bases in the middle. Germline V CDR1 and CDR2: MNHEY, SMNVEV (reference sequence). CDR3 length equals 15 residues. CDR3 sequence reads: CASSLSIWGNYGYTF. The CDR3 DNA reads TGTGCCAGCAGTTTATCGATATGGGGAAACTATGGCTACACCTTC.

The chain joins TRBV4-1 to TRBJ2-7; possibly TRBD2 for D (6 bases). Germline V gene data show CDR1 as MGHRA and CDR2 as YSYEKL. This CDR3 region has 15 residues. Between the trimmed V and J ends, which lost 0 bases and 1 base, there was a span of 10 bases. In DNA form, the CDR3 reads TGCGCCAGCAGCCAAGATCATAGCGGTTCCTACGAGCAGTACTTC. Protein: CASSQDHSGSYEQYF.